This entry features one TCR beta chain sequence. What it binds is not known. Pooled together were second doses at about 4 or about 12 weeks. This sample was included in a study of T cell responses to AZD1222 COVID-19 vaccine. Study results and limitations: No day 14 peak samples; only post-peak repertoires were characterized. Nearly half of unique spike-specific TCRs reportedly avoided B.1.351 and B.1.1.7 mutated regions.

Repertoires were generated with immunoSEQ multiplex PCR, while TCRdb's copy carries only in-frame clones and drops some. Of around 100,000 clones listed, around 85% are singletons. V lost 1 base, J lost 5 bases, and 11 bases lay in between. The CDR3 is made up of 14 amino acids. In germline, CDR1 is KGHDR, CDR2 SFDVKD. This receptor was taken from an adult who received the AZD1222 COVID-19 vaccine. The chain combines TRBV24-1 with TRBJ2-7; D may be TRBD1 (5 bases). The sequencing here drew on peripheral blood, taken 28 days after the second AZD1222 dose. CDR3 residues: CATSDFNRSHEQYF. CDR3 DNA sequence: TGTGCCACCAGTGATTTTAACAGGTCCCACGAGCAGTACTTC.